Detailed here is one TCR beta chain. Its target antigen remains unknown. Base qualities are not recorded, but no much larger clone differs from it by a single base. This sample is drawn from a study of blood T cell repertoires in COVID-19 (dated by TCRdb to between 2020 and 2021). As for the study more broadly: The collaborator samples originated in the United States, Italy and Spain and spanned the acute and convalescent phases of COVID-19. The material from the prospective study consisted of cDNA or gDNA derived from T cells, B-cell-depleted T cells, or PBMCs. Subjects who had been exposed to COVID-19, were actively infected with it, or had recovered from it provided the deeply sampled blood TCRbeta repertoires that made up the dataset. The repertoires were released in a freely available public database intended as a resource for research on the immune response to SARS-CoV-2. Samples came from the ongoing ImmuneRACE study (first 160 participants) plus 1,254 subjects from 6 global collaborators. The sample metadata nearly always contained a de-identified subject ID, COVID-19 status, age in years and sex. HLA class I and class II types, where available, came from metadata supplied by the sample provider rather than from assay-based typing. Beyond this particular receptor, the publication reports: The amount of clinical and demographic metadata varied by source and participant and was provided uncurated.

The CDR3 runs 14 residues from the cysteine to the phenylalanine. The CDR3 DNA has 42 bases and is translated from base 1. Relative to germline, V is missing 5 bases and J is missing 5 bases, with 8 bases of the junction outside any gene match. The germline V gene (reference sequence) specifies SEHNR as CDR1 and FQNEAQ as CDR2. The immunoSEQ Assay, a bias-controlled multiplex PCR, was used to amplify TCRbeta CDR3 regions from genomic DNA. Concerning the study's data processing: The number of nucleated cells in each sample was estimated from the amplification of reference gene primers within the assay. To quantify the absolute abundance of each unique TCRbeta CDR3 rearrangement, sequence reads were collapsed and filtered. For each sample, productive Simpson clonality was calculated as the square root of Simpson's diversity index over productive rearrangements. TCRdb limited this immuneACCESS table to in-frame rearrangements with V and J called. A share of clones is missing; checked studies link under half to unresolved V genes, and the rest is unexplained. V and J calls and clone size follow that table, whereas D and trimming were derived from the DNA. The sample table contains 150,000 to 160,000 clones; only one count was recorded for around 84% of them. Jointly, the top ten make up roughly 1.7% of the sample.

Whole blood was collected in K2EDTA tubes by collaborating institutions according to the institutions' own protocols. For TCRbeta analysis, collaborators shipped samples as frozen whole blood, isolated PBMCs, or DNA extracted from either of those sample types. The sequence is built from TRBV7-9 and TRBJ1-2; 7 junctional bases match TRBD1. This clonotype was obtained from a man at least 80 years old with acute or convalescent COVID-19. The specimen was peripheral blood. CDR3 sequence: CASSALGQSYGYTF. The sequenced DNA is TGTGCCAGCAGCGCCCTGGGACAGTCTTATGGCTACACCTTC.